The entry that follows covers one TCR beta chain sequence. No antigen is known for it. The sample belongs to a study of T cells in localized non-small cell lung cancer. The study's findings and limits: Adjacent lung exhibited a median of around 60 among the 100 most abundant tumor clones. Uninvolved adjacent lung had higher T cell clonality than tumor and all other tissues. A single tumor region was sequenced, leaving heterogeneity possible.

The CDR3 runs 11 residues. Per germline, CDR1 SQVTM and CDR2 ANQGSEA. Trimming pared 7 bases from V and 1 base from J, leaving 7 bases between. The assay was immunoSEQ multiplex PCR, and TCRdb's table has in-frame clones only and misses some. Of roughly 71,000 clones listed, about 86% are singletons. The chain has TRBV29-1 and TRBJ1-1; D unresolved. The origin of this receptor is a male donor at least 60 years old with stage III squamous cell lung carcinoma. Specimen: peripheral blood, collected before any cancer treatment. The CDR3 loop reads CSATTNTEAFF. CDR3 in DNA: TGCAGCGCAACAACGAACACTGAAGCTTTCTTT.